Listed here are 23 T cell receptor beta chains from one sample, sequenced in a study of cytomegalovirus exposure and HLA in healthy donors. This PCR relied on a set of 60 Vbeta primers and 13 Jbeta primers. The table came from immunoSEQ multiplex PCR; TCRdb's copy has only in-frame clones and leaves some out. The table has about 190,000 clones, over 75% seen once. What was sequenced was PBMCs. The receptors here all came from a man aged 18 to 29 in good health and CMV-seronegative.

The CDR3 reads CASAREGGYNEQFF. CDR3 in DNA: TGTGCCAGCGCACGGGAGGGCGGGTACAATGAGCAGTTCTTC. The V and J genes are TRBV27 and TRBJ2-1; 8 positions match TRBD2. Trimming cost V 8 bases and J 4 bases; bases outside gene matches: 7. CDR3 length equals 14 residues. Germline CDR1 is MNHEY and CDR2 is SMNVEV (reference sequence).

The CDR3 loop is CASSLVLGTGVFPLHF. The DNA of the CDR3 is TGTGCCAGCAGCTTGGTGTTGGGGACAGGGGTTTTTCCCCTCCACTTT. This sequence joins TRBV5-4 and TRBJ1-6, with 10 bases lining up with TRBD1. Germline values: CDR1 SGHNT, CDR2 YYREEE (reference sequence). The V and J ends lost 0 bases and 13 bases, in that order; junction bases with no gene match: 10. The CDR3 covers 16 residues.

V is TRBV6-1 and J is TRBJ1-6, with D maybe TRBD1 (5 bases). The ends were cut back, 3 bases at V and 6 bases at J, with 12 bases in the middle. CDR1 and CDR2 (germline): MNHNS, SASEGT. The CDR3 has 15 amino acids. CDR3 sequence reads: CASSEQQGINSPLHF. In nucleotides, the CDR3 is TGTGCCAGCAGTGAGCAGCAGGGAATTAATTCACCCCTCCACTTT.

V usage is TRBV18 and J usage is TRBJ2-6; no firm D call. Deletions cut 1 base from V and 0 bases from J, with 4 bases between. The CDR3 totals 15 residues. Germline-derived CDR1 and CDR2 are KGHSH and LQKENI. The DNA for the CDR3 is TGTGCCAGCTCACCACTACTCTCTGGGGCCAACGTCCTGACTTTC. It yields the protein CASSPLLSGANVLTF.

This clone was seen only once. The chain recombines TRBV5-4 with TRBJ2-5, with D perhaps TRBD2 (6 bases). Germline CDR1 SGHNT, CDR2 YYREEE (reference sequence). The CDR3 runs to 15 residues. The V and J ends lost 1 base and 5 bases respectively, with 15 bases between them. The CDR3 DNA follows: TGTGCCAGCAGCTTGCTACTAGCTGAGGTGGAGACCCAGTACTTC. Translating it yields CASSLLLAEVETQYF.

The genes are TRBV11-2 and TRBJ2-5; 12 nucleotides agree with TRBD2. The DNA end lines up better with TRBJ2-7; the J call may be wrong. Germline V gene sequence: CDR1 SGHAT, CDR2 FQNNGV. The CDR3 runs 16 residues. The CDR3 sequence is CASSLWRTSGMYEQYF. CDR3 bases: TGTGCCAGCAGCTTATGGAGGACTAGCGGGATGTACGAGCAGTACTTC.

The V call is TRBV5-1, the J call TRBJ2-1, with a possible D match to TRBD2 (6 bases). Trimming took off 4 bases at V and 0 bases at J, with 14 bases between the two ends. From germline, CDR1 is SGHRS and CDR2 YFSETQ. CDR3 length: 16 amino acids. CDR3 nucleotide sequence: TGCGCCAGCAGCCGAGAGACTAGGAGCTCCTACAATGAGCAGTTCTTC. As protein: CASSRETRSSYNEQFF.

This clone appeared once. The chain employs TRBV19 and TRBJ2-1; 8 bases are shared with TRBD2. The germline gives CDR1 LNHDA, CDR2 SQIVND (reference sequence). Germline trimming cut 5 bases from V and 3 bases from J; bases unmatched to any gene: 9. This CDR3 comprises 16 residues. Here the CDR3 reads CASSSRTSGNYNEQFF. The CDR3 DNA sequence: TGTGCCAGTAGTTCCCGAACTAGCGGTAACTACAATGAGCAGTTCTTC.

The chain links TRBV18 to TRBJ2-7; the D is unclear. The CDR3 runs 14 residues. Germline V gene sequence: CDR1 KGHSH, CDR2 LQKENI. V was clipped by 1 base and J by 3 bases, with 10 bases between them. The CDR3 here is CASSPRQSDYEQYF. The CDR3 DNA reads as TGTGCCAGCTCACCACGACAATCGGACTACGAGCAGTACTTC.

The chain joins TRBV30 to TRBJ1-4; D might be TRBD1 (6 bases). Trimming removed 3 bases at V and 4 bases at J, with 9 bases between. The CDR3 consists of 13 residues. Per germline, CDR1 GTSNPN and CDR2 SVGIG (reference sequence). The chain's CDR3 is CAWSAGVNEKLFF. For the CDR3, the DNA is TGTGCCTGGAGCGCAGGGGTTAATGAAAAACTGTTTTTT.

The V and J genes are TRBV27 and TRBJ1-5; D may be TRBD1 (5 bases). V gave up 4 bases and J gave up 1 base, with 8 bases separating them. CDR3 length: 14 amino acids. Germline CDR1 reads MNHEY; CDR2 reads SMNVEV (reference sequence). Here the CDR3 reads CASSSGYSNQPQHF. In DNA, the CDR3 is TGTGCCAGCAGTTCAGGGTACAGCAATCAGCCCCAGCATTTT.

The rearrangement uses TRBV29-1 and TRBJ2-7; 12 bases line up with TRBD2. Germline V gene lookup returns CDR1 SQVTM and CDR2 ANQGSEA. The CDR3 is 14 amino acids. Trimming cost V 6 bases and J 0 bases; bases outside gene matches: 3. CDR3 loop: CSVQTSGSSYEQYF. DNA of the CDR3: TGCAGCGTCCAGACTAGCGGGAGCTCCTACGAGCAGTACTTC.

The chain is built from TRBV5-1 and TRBJ2-1; the match to TRBD2 covers 7 bases. The CDR3 totals 15 residues. The trim removed 4 bases at V and 0 bases at J, leaving 4 bases unmatched. CDR1 is SGHRS, CDR2 YFSETQ, per germline. CDR3: CASSTLADSYNEQFF. The CDR3 DNA is TGCGCCAGCAGCACCCTAGCGGACTCCTACAATGAGCAGTTCTTC.

In its sample, this clone was seen once. V and J are TRBV14 and TRBJ2-1; TRBD1 matches 8 bases. The J segment lost 7 bases and the V segment lost 3 bases, leaving 14 bases of the junction unmatched. The CDR3 runs 17 residues. Germline V CDR1 and CDR2: SGHDN, FVKESK. Written as DNA, the CDR3 is TGTGCCAGCAGCCAGGTCGGGGGACAGGTCCCACTAAATGAGCAGTTCTTC. This gives the protein CASSQVGGQVPLNEQFF.

This clone was counted only a few times. The chain carries TRBV9 and TRBJ2-3, with D perhaps matching TRBD1 (6 bases). CDR1 is SGDLS, CDR2 YYNGEE, per germline. V gave up 5 bases and J gave up 4 bases, with 14 bases separating them. The length of the CDR3 is 14 residues. The CDR3 DNA sequence: TGTGCCAGCAGTTTAGGGGGTGCCTCAGATACGCAGTATTTT. Protein: CASSLGGASDTQYF.

This clone was counted once. The DNA for the CDR3 is TGCGCCAGCAGCGAGGGACAGGGTAGCTATGGCTACACCTTC. The encoded protein is CASSEGQGSYGYTF. This chain links TRBV4-3 with TRBJ1-2; 9 bases line up with TRBD1. The CDR3 runs 14 residues. V was clipped by 5 bases and J by 4 bases; unmatched bases: 5. CDR1 and CDR2 (germline): LGHNA, YSLEER.

The chain joins TRBV7-3 to TRBJ1-5; unclear D gene. Trimming cost V 4 bases and J 4 bases, with 8 bases left between them. The CDR3 extends over 13 amino acids. Germline-derived CDR1 and CDR2 are SGHTA and FQGTGA. The CDR3 nucleotides are TGTGCCAGCAGCTCCCTACCTAATCAGCCCCAGCATTTT. Its protein is CASSSLPNQPQHF.

The V and J genes are TRBV30 and TRBJ1-1; the D is unclear. Trimming took off 2 bases at V and 1 base at J, with 11 bases between the two ends. From germline, CDR1 is GTSNPN and CDR2 SVGIG (reference sequence). This CDR3 is 14 amino acids long. The CDR3 sequence: CAWSRPPGNTEAFF. CDR3 DNA: TGTGCCTGGAGTCGCCCGCCAGGGAACACTGAAGCTTTCTTT.

The genes are TRBV5-6 and TRBJ1-5, with D unresolved. Trimming pared 2 bases from V and 4 bases from J, leaving 7 bases between. CDR3 length: 13 residues. Germline V gene sequence: CDR1 SGHDT, CDR2 YYEEEE. The DNA of the CDR3 is TGTGCCAGCAGCTTACTGCCGAATCAGCCCCAGCATTTT. Translating gives CASSLLPNQPQHF.

V gene TRBV7-8 combines with J gene TRBJ1-3; the match to TRBD1 covers 9 bases. Per the germline V gene, CDR1 is SGHVS and CDR2 is FQNEAQ. CDR3 length: 15 amino acids. The V gene end was trimmed by 5 bases and the J gene end by 1 base; junction bases not matched to a gene: 3. This CDR3 reads CASSVGTGSGNTIYF. CDR3 nucleotide sequence: TGTGCCAGCAGCGTTGGGACAGGGTCTGGAAACACCATATATTTT.

V usage is TRBV7-2 and J usage is TRBJ2-7; maybe TRBD1 (5 bases). Germline V gene data show CDR1 as SGHTA and CDR2 as FQGNSA. The germline V and J ends were trimmed by 4 bases and 6 bases, with 16 bases remaining between them. CDR3 size: 14 residues. The CDR3 DNA sequence: TGTGCCAGCAGCTCAGAGTGGCGCAGGGCCGAGCAGTACTTC. Its translation: CASSSEWRRAEQYF.

J is TRBJ1-5 and V is TRBV6-6; D is unclear. The CDR3 spans 16 residues. CDR1 and CDR2 from the germline V gene are MNHNY and SVGAGI (reference sequence). Trimming pared 0 bases from V and 0 bases from J, leaving 9 bases between. In DNA, the CDR3 is TGTGCCAGCAGTTACTCACCCACTGCTAGCAATCAGCCCCAGCATTTT. It codes for CASSYSPTASNQPQHF.

A remark on this clone: One junction end does not reproduce the germline sequence, and a read error may be involved. This rearrangement joins TRBV7-9 to TRBJ2-7; 13 bases fit TRBD2. This CDR3 is built from 14 residues. Germline V gene data show CDR1 as SEHNR and CDR2 as FQNEAQ (reference sequence). CDR3 protein: CSSSLTSGGYEQYF. CDR3 in DNA: TGTTCCAGCAGTCTGACTAGCGGGGGGTACGAGCAGTACTTC.